This TCR beta chain derives from a study of cytomegalovirus exposure and HLA in healthy donors. Study-wide points: A previous analysis found most TCR beta V segments productive roughly 87% or roughly 30% of the time. Analysis performed later showed TCR beta chains linked to HLA being more clonally expanded than equally common others.

This clone was counted a few times. What it binds is unknown. Germline V CDR1 and CDR2: MGHDK, SYGVNS. The CDR3 covers 16 residues. V trimming: 3 bases; J trimming: 2 bases; junction bases outside the gene matches: 10. Researchers ran the PCR with 60 Vbeta and 13 Jbeta primers. Data came from immunoSEQ multiplex PCR; TCRdb stores just in-frame clones and leaves some out. This table has about 110,000 clones, roughly 82% appearing once. The sequence was collected from a male donor in good health and CMV-seronegative. Sequencing input: PBMCs. V and J are TRBV25-1 and TRBJ2-7, with 7 nucleotides matching TRBD2. The CDR3 loop reads CASSDLLGGGPYEQYF. DNA for the CDR3: TGTGCCAGCAGTGATTTGCTTGGGGGAGGGCCCTACGAGCAGTACTTC.